Listed below are T cell receptor beta chains from one sample, sequenced in a study of HIV-infected patients and healthy controls. From the 5' RACE reads, TCRdb called clonotypes with MiXCR, one entry per CDR3 protein. The data contain about 11,000 distinct CDR3 sequences, 5.1% of them singletons. Sequencing was done on a sample of blood. All receptors come from an adult in good health. CDR3s include the opening cysteine and the closing phenylalanine or tryptophan. D genes are given only for firm matches. Expanded clones get a size class; other rows say once, few or many, or leave the size out.

CDR3 DNA,CDR3 protein,V gene,D gene,J gene,CDR3 length,clone size
TGCAGTGCTAGAAACAGGGGTTCCTATAATTCACCCCTCCACTTT,CSARNRGSYNSPLHF,TRBV20-1,TRBD1,TRBJ1-6,15,many
TGCAGTGCTCCCGCGGGGCCGTGGAGCTACACCTTC,CSAPAGPWSYTF,TRBV20-1,-,TRBJ1-2,12,many
TGTGCCAGCAGTTACTCGAAAAACGGGCCCTTCTATGGCTACACCTTC,CASSYSKNGPFYGYTF,TRBV6-5,-,TRBJ1-2,16,medium-sized
TGTGCCAGCAGCCACACGTACGAGCAGTACTTC,CASSHTYEQYF,TRBV3-1,-,TRBJ2-7,11,medium-sized
TGCAGTGCTAGAGATCATGGAGCAAGGTACAATGAGCAGTTCTTC,CSARDHGARYNEQFF,TRBV20-1,-,TRBJ2-1,15,many
TGTGCCAGCTCACCGATTGGGATCAACACTGAAGCTTTCTTT,CASSPIGINTEAFF,TRBV18,-,TRBJ1-1,14,many
TGTGCCAGCAGATCCGGGACAGAGAACACCGGGGAGCTGTTTTTT,CASRSGTENTGELFF,TRBV6-1,TRBD1,TRBJ2-2,15,many
TGTGCCAGCAGCCAAAAAGGGGGGGCCGGTGAAAAACTGTTTTTT,CASSQKGGAGEKLFF,TRBV3-1,-,TRBJ1-4,15,medium-sized
TGTGCCAGCAGCCTGGGGACGAAAGGAAACACCATATATTTT,CASSLGTKGNTIYF,TRBV14,-,TRBJ1-3,14,medium-sized
TGTGCTAGTGGTTTGCGGGGGGCCACAGATACGCAGTATTTT,CASGLRGATDTQYF,TRBV12-5,-,TRBJ2-3,14,medium-sized
TGTGCCAGCAGCCCTCGGTCGGGGGCGCACTATGGCTACACCTTC,CASSPRSGAHYGYTF,TRBV12-3/TRBV12-4,-,TRBJ1-2,15,-
TGTGCCAGCAGCCCCTGGGGGGGAAAGAACACTGAAGCTTTCTTT,CASSPWGGKNTEAFF,TRBV11-2,-,TRBJ1-1,15,medium-sized
TGCAGTGCTGGGAGTCTGGGACAGGCTTACAATGAGCAGTTCTTC,CSAGSLGQAYNEQFF,TRBV20-1,TRBD1,TRBJ2-1,15,many
TGTGCCAGCAGTTACCTGGGCGGCACTGAAGCTTTCTTT,CASSYLGGTEAFF,TRBV6-5,-,TRBJ1-1,13,medium-sized
TGTGCCAGCACTACCAAGGGGCTCCCAGGTGATACGCAGTATTTT,CASTTKGLPGDTQYF,TRBV12-3/TRBV12-4,-,TRBJ2-3,15,many
TGTGCCAGCAGAAGAACAGGGGGGACTGAAGCTTTCTTT,CASRRTGGTEAFF,TRBV6-1,TRBD1,TRBJ1-1,13,few
TGTGCCAGCAGCTCCGGGGCCCCCACTGAAGCTTTCTTT,CASSSGAPTEAFF,TRBV7-9,-,TRBJ1-1,13,many
TGCGCCAGCAGCTTTAGCGGGGGGAACTCCTACAATGAGCAGTTCTTC,CASSFSGGNSYNEQFF,TRBV5-1,TRBD2,TRBJ2-1,16,medium-sized
TGTGCCAGCGACCCAGACAGGGGAACGTCACCCCTCCACTTT,CASDPDRGTSPLHF,TRBV25-1,TRBD1,TRBJ1-6,14,many
TGCGCCAGCAGCTCCCGACTAGACGCAGATACGCAGTATTTT,CASSSRLDADTQYF,TRBV5-1,-,TRBJ2-3,14,medium-sized
TGTGCCAGCAGTCAGCGGGACGAGCAGTACTTC,CASSQRDEQYF,TRBV12-3/TRBV12-4,-,TRBJ2-7,11,many
TGCAGTGCTAGAGACGAAAGGGGGAGACTGTTTTTT,CSARDERGRLFF,TRBV20-1,-,TRBJ1-4,12,medium-sized
TGCGCCAGCAGAGGACAGGGGTGGAACACTGAAGCTTTCTTT,CASRGQGWNTEAFF,TRBV10-2,TRBD1,TRBJ1-1,14,medium-sized
TGTGCCAGCAGTAATAAAGTCGGTACGCAGTATTTT,CASSNKVGTQYF,TRBV6-1,-,TRBJ2-3,12,many
TGTGCCAGCAGCTTAGGGGTCAATGAGCAGTTCTTC,CASSLGVNEQFF,TRBV7-9,-,TRBJ2-1,12,many
TGTGCCAGCAGTTTCGCAGGGCCCGGAAACACCATATATTTT,CASSFAGPGNTIYF,TRBV12-3/TRBV12-4,-,TRBJ1-3,14,medium-sized
TGTGCCAGCAGCTTACCGGATAGCTCCTACGAGCAGTACTTC,CASSLPDSSYEQYF,TRBV11-2,-,TRBJ2-7,14,medium-sized
TGTGCCAGTAGGGCCGGGGGCGCATCAGCTTTCTTT,CASRAGGASAFF,TRBV19,-,TRBJ1-1,12,many
TGTGCCAGCAGCCAAGGGACGGGACAGTGGACCGAGCAGTACTTC,CASSQGTGQWTEQYF,TRBV3-1,TRBD1,TRBJ2-7,15,many
TGCGCCAGCAGCAGCGGACAGGGGGCGTCCTACAATGAGCAGTTCTTC,CASSSGQGASYNEQFF,TRBV5-1,TRBD1,TRBJ2-1,16,many
TGTGCCAGTAAGCTTTACGGAGACTATGGCTACACCTTC,CASKLYGDYGYTF,TRBV19,-,TRBJ1-2,13,many
TGCAGCGTCGTCCAGGGCCTATCCACTGAAGCTTTCTTT,CSVVQGLSTEAFF,TRBV29-1,-,TRBJ1-1,13,medium-sized
TGTGCCAGCGGCAAGACAGTTAACTATGGCTACACCTTC,CASGKTVNYGYTF,TRBV12-3/TRBV12-4,-,TRBJ1-2,13,many
TGTGCCAGCAGCTTAGAAGGTAGTACTGAAGCTTTCTTT,CASSLEGSTEAFF,TRBV7-9,-,TRBJ1-1,13,medium-sized
TGTGCCAGCAGCGCCGGACAGGGGATATTTTCCTACGAGCAGTACTTC,CASSAGQGIFSYEQYF,TRBV5-6,TRBD1,TRBJ2-7,16,medium-sized
TGTGCCAGCGGGGGCGGGGGCCCCGCAGTAGGTGAGCAGTTCTTC,CASGGGGPAVGEQFF,TRBV6-1,-,TRBJ2-1,15,few
TGTGCCAGCAGCTCGACAGGGGGAAGTCAGCCCCAGCATTTT,CASSSTGGSQPQHF,TRBV12-3/TRBV12-4,TRBD1,TRBJ1-5,14,medium-sized
TGCGCCAGCAGCCTATCGGGACTAGCGGGGGGTCGGTACACCGGGGAGCTGTTTTTT,CASSLSGLAGGRYTGELFF,TRBV5-1,TRBD2,TRBJ2-2,19,few
TGTGCCAGCAGCGGGGGACTAGCGGGGGGACATCACACAGATACGCAGTATTTT,CASSGGLAGGHHTDTQYF,TRBV7-2,TRBD2,TRBJ2-3,18,medium-sized
TGTGCCAGCAGCTTATCCGCACAGGGGAACGAAAAACTGTTTTTT,CASSLSAQGNEKLFF,TRBV7-9,TRBD1,TRBJ1-4,15,medium-sized
TGTGCCAGCAGCCCAGACTTGGGGAAGGGGACCGACCCCTTTGTTTCGTATGGCTACACCTTC,CASSPDLGKGTDPFVSYGYTF,TRBV3-1,-,TRBJ1-2,21,medium-sized
TGTGCCAGCAGTTTTGGGACGGGGAACTATGGCTACACCTTC,CASSFGTGNYGYTF,TRBV27,-,TRBJ1-2,14,many
TGCAGTGCTAGCGTATTCCTTGTAGCGGGGGGGAGAACGCAGTATTTT,CSASVFLVAGGRTQYF,TRBV20-1,TRBD2,TRBJ2-3,16,medium-sized
TGTGCCAGCAGTGATACCGTTCGGCAAGCTTTCTTT,CASSDTVRQAFF,TRBV25-1,-,TRBJ1-1,12,many
TGTGCCAGCTTTGACGGTTACGAGCAGTACTTC,CASFDGYEQYF,TRBV27,-,TRBJ2-7,11,few
TGTGCCAGCAGTTTCCCGGGACACTTCTCCTACAATGAGCAGTTCTTC,CASSFPGHFSYNEQFF,TRBV12-3/TRBV12-4,-,TRBJ2-1,16,many
TGCAGTGCTACCAGCGGATTTGATAGCACAGATACGCAGTATTTT,CSATSGFDSTDTQYF,TRBV20-1,-,TRBJ2-3,15,many
TGCGCCAGCAGCCCCGGGACAGTTCTTAATAGGCGCACCGATGGCTACACCTTC,CASSPGTVLNRRTDGYTF,TRBV4-1,TRBD1,TRBJ1-2,18,medium-sized
TGTGCCAGCAGCTTGTGGGGGAGCTCCTACAATGAGCAGTTCTTC,CASSLWGSSYNEQFF,TRBV7-2,-,TRBJ2-1,15,medium-sized
TGTGCCAGCAGTGACTCCAGGGTTGAAAAACTGTTTTTT,CASSDSRVEKLFF,TRBV2,-,TRBJ1-4,13,medium-sized
TGCAGTGCTCCCGGGCCGCACGGGACAGATACGCAGTATTTT,CSAPGPHGTDTQYF,TRBV20-1,-,TRBJ2-3,14,medium-sized
TGTGCCAGCAGTGGTAGCGGGGTGTCCACAGATACGCAGTATTTT,CASSGSGVSTDTQYF,TRBV6-1,TRBD2,TRBJ2-3,15,many
TGCGCCAGCAGCCAGGCAGGGGCAAACTATGGCTACACCTTC,CASSQAGANYGYTF,TRBV4-1,-,TRBJ1-2,14,medium-sized
TGTGCCAGCAGTAGGAGGCAGGGATGGGCTTCACCCCTCCACTTT,CASSRRQGWASPLHF,TRBV6-5,-,TRBJ1-6,15,few
TGCAGTGCTAGAGATTACAGAGCGAAAGGCTACACCTTC,CSARDYRAKGYTF,TRBV20-1,-,TRBJ1-2,13,many